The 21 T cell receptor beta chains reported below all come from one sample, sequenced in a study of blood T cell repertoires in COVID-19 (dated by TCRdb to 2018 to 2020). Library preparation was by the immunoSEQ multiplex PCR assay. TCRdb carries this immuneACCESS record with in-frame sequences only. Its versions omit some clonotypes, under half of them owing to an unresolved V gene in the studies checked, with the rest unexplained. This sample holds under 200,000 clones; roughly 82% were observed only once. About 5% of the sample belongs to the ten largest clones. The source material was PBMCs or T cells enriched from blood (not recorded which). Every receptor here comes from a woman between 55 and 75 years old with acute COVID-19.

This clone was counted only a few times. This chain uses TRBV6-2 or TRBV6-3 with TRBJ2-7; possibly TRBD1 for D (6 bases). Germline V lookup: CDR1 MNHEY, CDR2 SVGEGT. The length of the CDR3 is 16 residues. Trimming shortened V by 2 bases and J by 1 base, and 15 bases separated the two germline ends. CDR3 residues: CASSYATGIGSYEQYV. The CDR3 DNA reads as TGTGCCAGCAGTTACGCGACAGGCATTGGGTCCTACGAGCAGTACGTC.

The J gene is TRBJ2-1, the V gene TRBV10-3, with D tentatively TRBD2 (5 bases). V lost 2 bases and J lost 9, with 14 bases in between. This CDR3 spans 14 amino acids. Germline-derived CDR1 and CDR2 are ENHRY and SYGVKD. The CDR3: CAISEPDEGIEQFF. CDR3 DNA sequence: TGTGCCATCAGTGAGCCGGATGAGGGTATTGAGCAGTTCTTC.

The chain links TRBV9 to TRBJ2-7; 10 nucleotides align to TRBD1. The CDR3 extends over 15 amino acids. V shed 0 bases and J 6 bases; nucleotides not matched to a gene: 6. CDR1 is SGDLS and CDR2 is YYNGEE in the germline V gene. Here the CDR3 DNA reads TGTGCCAGCAGCGTAGGGGGACAGGGGAATTCCGAGCAGTACTTC. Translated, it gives CASSVGGQGNSEQYF.

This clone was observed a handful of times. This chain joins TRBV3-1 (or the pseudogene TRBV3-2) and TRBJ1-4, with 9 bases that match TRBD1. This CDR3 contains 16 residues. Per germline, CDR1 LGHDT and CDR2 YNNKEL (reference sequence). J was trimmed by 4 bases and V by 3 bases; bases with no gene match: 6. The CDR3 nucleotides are TGTGCCAGCAGCCATGCCTCGGGACAGGGTAATGAAAAACTGTTTTTT. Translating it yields CASSHASGQGNEKLFF.

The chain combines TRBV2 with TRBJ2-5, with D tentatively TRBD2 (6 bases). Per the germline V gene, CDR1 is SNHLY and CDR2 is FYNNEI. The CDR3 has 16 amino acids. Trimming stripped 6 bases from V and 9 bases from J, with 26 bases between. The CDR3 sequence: CASRGTGERLSGAQYF. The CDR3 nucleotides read TGTGCCAGCAGGGGTACTGGCGAGAGATTGTCGGGGGCCCAGTACTTC.

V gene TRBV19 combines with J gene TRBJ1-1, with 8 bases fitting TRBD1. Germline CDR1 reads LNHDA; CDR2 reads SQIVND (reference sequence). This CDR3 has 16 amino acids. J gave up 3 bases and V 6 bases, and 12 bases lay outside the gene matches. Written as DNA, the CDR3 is TGTGCCAGTAGATTAGGTTTGGACAGGGTTGACACTGAAGCTTTCTTT. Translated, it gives CASRLGLDRVDTEAFF.

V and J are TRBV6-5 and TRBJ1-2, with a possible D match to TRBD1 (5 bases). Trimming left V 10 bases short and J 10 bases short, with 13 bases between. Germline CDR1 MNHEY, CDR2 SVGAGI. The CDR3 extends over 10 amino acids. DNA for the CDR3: TGTGCCACCACAGGAATGGACTACACCTTC. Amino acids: CATTGMDYTF.

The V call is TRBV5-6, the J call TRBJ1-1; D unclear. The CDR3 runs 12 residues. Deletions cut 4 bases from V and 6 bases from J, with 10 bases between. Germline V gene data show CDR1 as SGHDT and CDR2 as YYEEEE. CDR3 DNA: TGTGCCAGCAGCGGGAGCTTTTCTGAAGCTTTCTTT. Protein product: CASSGSFSEAFF.

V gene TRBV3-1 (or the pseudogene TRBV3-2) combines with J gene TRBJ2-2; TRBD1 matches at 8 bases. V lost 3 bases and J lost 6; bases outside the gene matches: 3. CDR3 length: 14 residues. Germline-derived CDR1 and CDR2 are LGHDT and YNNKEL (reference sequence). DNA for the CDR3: TGTGCCAGCAGCCAGCTACAGGGGGCCGGGGAGCTGTTTTTT. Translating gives CASSQLQGAGELFF.

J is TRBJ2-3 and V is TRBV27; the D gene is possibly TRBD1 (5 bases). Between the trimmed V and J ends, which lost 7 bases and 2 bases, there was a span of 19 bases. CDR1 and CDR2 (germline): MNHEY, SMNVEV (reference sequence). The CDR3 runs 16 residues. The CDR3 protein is CASTSGRGRATDTQYF. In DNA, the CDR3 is TGTGCCAGCACCTCCGGTCGAGGCAGGGCCACAGATACGCAGTATTTT.

CDR3 nucleotide sequence: TGTGCCAGTCCTCAGGGTCCAACTAATGAAAAACTGTTTTTT. This encodes CASPQGPTNEKLFF. V gene TRBV27 combines with J gene TRBJ1-4, with a weak D call TRBD1 (5 bases). Germline values: CDR1 MNHEY, CDR2 SMNVEV (reference sequence). The CDR3 covers 14 residues. The V end lost 9 bases, the J end lost 0 bases, and 11 bases lay between the germline ends. Filled out from reference TRBV27 and TRBJ1-4, the complete variable domain reads EAQVTQNPRYLITVTGKKLTVTCSQNMNHEYMSWYRQDPGLGLRQIYYSMNVEVTDKGDVPEGYKVSRKEKRNFPLILESPSPNQTSLYFCASPQGPTNEKLFFGSGTQLSVL.

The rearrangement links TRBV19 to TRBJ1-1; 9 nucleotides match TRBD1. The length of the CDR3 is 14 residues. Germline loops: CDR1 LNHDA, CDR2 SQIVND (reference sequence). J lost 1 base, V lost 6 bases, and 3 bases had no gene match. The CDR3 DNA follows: TGTGCCAGTAGCCCGGACAGGGGGAACACTGAAGCTTTCTTT. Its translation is CASSPDRGNTEAFF. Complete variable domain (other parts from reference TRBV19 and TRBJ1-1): DGGITQSPKYLFRKEGQNVTLSCEQNLNHDAMYWYRQDPGQGLRLIYYSQIVNDFQKGDIAEGYSVSREKKESFPLTVTSAQKNPTAFYLCASSPDRGNTEAFFGQGTRLTVV.

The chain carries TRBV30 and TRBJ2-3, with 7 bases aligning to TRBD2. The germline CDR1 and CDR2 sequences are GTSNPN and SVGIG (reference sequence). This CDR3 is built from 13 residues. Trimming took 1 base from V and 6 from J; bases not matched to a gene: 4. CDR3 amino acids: CAWSAHGGDTQYF. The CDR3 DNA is TGTGCCTGGAGTGCCCACGGGGGGGATACGCAGTATTTT.

The CDR3 loop is CASSPGQGPEAFF. CDR3 DNA: TGTGCCAGCAGCCCAGGACAGGGGCCTGAAGCTTTCTTT. This chain links TRBV6-2 or TRBV6-3 with TRBJ1-1; TRBD1 matches 9 bases. V was pared by 6 bases and J by 6 bases, with 5 bases of the junction left unmatched. This CDR3 is 13 amino acids long. The V gene's germline CDR1 is MNHEY and CDR2 SVGEGT.

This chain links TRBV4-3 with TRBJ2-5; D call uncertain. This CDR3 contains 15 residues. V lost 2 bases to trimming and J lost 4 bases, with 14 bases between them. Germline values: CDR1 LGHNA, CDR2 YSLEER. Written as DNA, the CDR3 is TGCGCCAGCAGCCAAAAGGCCGCGGTAGGAGAGACCCAGTACTTC. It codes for CASSQKAAVGETQYF.

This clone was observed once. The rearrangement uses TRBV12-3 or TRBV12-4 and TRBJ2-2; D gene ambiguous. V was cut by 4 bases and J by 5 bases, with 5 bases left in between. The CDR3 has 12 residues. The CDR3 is CASSSVTGELFF. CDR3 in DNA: TGTGCCAGCAGTTCGGTGACCGGGGAGCTGTTTTTT.

The CDR3: CASSFYRVGYTF. The CDR3 DNA follows: TGTGCCAGCAGTTTCTACAGGGTTGGCTACACCTTC. The chain combines TRBV12-3 or TRBV12-4 with TRBJ1-2, with TRBD1 as a possible D gene (6 bases). The CDR3 sequence is 12 residues long. The V and J ends lost 3 bases and 7 bases respectively, with 9 bases between them.

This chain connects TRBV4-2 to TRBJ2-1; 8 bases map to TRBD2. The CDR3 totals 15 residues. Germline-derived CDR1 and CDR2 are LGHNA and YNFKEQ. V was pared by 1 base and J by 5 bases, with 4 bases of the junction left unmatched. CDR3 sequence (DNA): TGTGCCAGCAGCCAAGGCACTAGCGGACACAATGAGCAGTTCTTC. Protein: CASSQGTSGHNEQFF.

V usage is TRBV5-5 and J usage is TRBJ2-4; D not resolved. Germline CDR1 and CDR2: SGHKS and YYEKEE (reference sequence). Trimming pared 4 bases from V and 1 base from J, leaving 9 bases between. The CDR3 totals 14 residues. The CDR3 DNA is TGTGCCAGCAGCCGTCAGAGGGCCAAAAACATTCAGTACTTC. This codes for CASSRQRAKNIQYF.

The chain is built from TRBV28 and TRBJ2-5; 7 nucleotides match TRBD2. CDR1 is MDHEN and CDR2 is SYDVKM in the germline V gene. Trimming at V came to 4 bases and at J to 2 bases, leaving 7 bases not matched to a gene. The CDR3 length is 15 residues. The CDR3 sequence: CASSSLSGAQETQYF. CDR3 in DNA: TGTGCCAGCAGTTCCTTAAGCGGGGCACAAGAGACCCAGTACTTC.

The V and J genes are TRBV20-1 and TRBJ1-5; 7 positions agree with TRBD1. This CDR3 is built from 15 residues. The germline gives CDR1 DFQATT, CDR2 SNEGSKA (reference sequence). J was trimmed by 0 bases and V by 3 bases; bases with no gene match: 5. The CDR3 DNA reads TGCAGTGCTAGTTCCGGGACAGCTAGCAATCAGCCCCAGCATTTT. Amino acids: CSASSGTASNQPQHF.